This TCR beta chain comes out of a study of T cell responses to AZD1222 COVID-19 vaccine. About the study: Second-dose schedules of about 4 or about 12 weeks were combined. Points from the study as a whole: Repertoire sampling was restricted to post-peak T cell response timepoints. Reportedly, nearly half of unique spike TCRs recognized epitopes outside B.1.351/B.1.1.7 mutations.

About this clone itself: The antigen is not known.

The assay was immunoSEQ multiplex PCR, and TCRdb's table has in-frame clones only and misses some. This sample has approximately 110,000 clones; roughly 84% occur once, and the top ten carry 6.2%. CDR3 length: 14 amino acids. The V segment lost 8 bases and the J segment 4 bases; nucleotides outside the gene matches: 5. Germline CDR1 LGHDT, CDR2 YNNKEL (reference sequence). The chain recombines TRBV3-1 (or the pseudogene TRBV3-2) with TRBJ1-5, with TRBD1 identical over 10 bases. Sequencing used peripheral blood, obtained on day 0 of AZD1222 vaccination. The TCR originated in an adult in good health. The CDR3 protein is CASGDRGLNQPQHF. DNA for the CDR3: TGTGCCAGCGGGGACAGGGGCCTTAATCAGCCCCAGCATTTT.